This record covers a single T cell receptor beta chain. Its cognate antigen is unknown. Germline V gene data show CDR1 as SQVTM and CDR2 as ANQGSEA. CDR3 length equals 10 residues. The data were taken from a study of OX40 agonist ivuxolimab in advanced cancers. Study overall: Patients received intravenous ivuxolimab every 2 weeks at 0.01 to 10 mg/kg. Study conclusions and caveats: CD4+ and CD8+ T cells in blood underwent clonal expansion by week 6 at 0.1 to 3.0 mg/kg. People who partly responded at 0.1-3.0 mg/kg had some of the least clonal expansion seen.

Some clones are missing from TCRdb's copy, which holds only in-frame ones; the method was immunoSEQ multiplex PCR. The data contain approximately 40,000 clones, 70% to 85% of them singletons. The source is an adult with an advanced solid tumor such as melanoma, head and neck, liver or kidney cancer. Here the sequenced sample was CD4+ or CD8+ T cells sorted from blood, taken in a trial of the OX40 agonist ivuxolimab. This chain connects TRBV29-1 to TRBJ2-1; D uncertain. CDR3 nucleotides: TGCAGAGGAGATTCTGATGAGCAGTTCTTC. Encoded protein: CRGDSDEQFF.